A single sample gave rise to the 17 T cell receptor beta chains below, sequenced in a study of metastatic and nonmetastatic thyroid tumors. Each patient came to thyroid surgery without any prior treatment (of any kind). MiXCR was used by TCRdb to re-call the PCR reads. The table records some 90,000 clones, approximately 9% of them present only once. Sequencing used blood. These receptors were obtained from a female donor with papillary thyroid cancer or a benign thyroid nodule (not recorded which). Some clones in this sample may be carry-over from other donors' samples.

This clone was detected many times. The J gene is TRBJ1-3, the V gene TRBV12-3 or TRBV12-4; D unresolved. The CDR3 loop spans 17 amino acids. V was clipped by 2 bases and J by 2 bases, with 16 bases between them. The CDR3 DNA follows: TGTGCCAGCAGTTTATCGCGAAGGCGGGGAACTGGAAACACCATATATTTT. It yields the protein CASSLSRRRGTGNTIYF.

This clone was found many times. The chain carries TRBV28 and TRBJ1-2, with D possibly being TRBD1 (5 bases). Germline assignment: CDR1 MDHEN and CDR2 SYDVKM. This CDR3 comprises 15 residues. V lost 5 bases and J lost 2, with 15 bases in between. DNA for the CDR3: TGTGCCAGCAGTATCCCGGCGACAGCGAACTATGGCTACACCTTC. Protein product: CASSIPATANYGYTF.

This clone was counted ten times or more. CDR3 amino acids: CASSLRLAGGDEQFF. Written as DNA, the CDR3 is TGCGCCAGCAGCCTTAGACTAGCGGGGGGCGATGAGCAGTTCTTC. V gene TRBV4-1 combines with J gene TRBJ2-1, with 13 bases lining up with TRBD2. J was trimmed by 8 bases and V by 4 bases; bases with no gene match: 5. CDR3 length: 15 amino acids. Germline V CDR1 and CDR2: MGHRA, YSYEKL.

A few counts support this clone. Written as DNA, the CDR3 is TGTGCCTGGAGTGTATCCGGGGGGTGGACTGAAGCTTTCTTT. This gives the protein CAWSVSGGWTEAFF. V and J are TRBV30 and TRBJ1-1; D might be TRBD1 (5 bases). V lost 0 bases and J 5 bases, leaving 13 bases between the germline ends. The CDR3 loop spans 14 amino acids. Germline CDR1 reads GTSNPN; CDR2 reads SVGIG (reference sequence). The variable domain in full, with the rest retrieved from reference TRBV30 and TRBJ1-1, is SQTIHQWPATLVQPVGSPLSLECTVEGTSNPNLYWYRQAAGRGLQLLFYSVGIGQISSEVPQNLSASRPQDRQFILSSKKLLLSDSGFYLCAWSVSGGWTEAFFGQGTRLTVV.

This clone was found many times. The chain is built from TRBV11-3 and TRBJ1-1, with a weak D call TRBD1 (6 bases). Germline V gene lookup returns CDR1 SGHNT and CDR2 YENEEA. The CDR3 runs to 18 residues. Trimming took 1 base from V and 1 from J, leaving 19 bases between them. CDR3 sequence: CASSLGRGWGAGNTEAFF. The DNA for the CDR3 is TGTGCCAGCAGCTTAGGACGAGGTTGGGGGGCTGGGAACACTGAAGCTTTCTTT. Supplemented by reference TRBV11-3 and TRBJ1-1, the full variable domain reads EAGVVQSPRYKIIEKKQPVAFWCNPISGHNTLYWYLQNLGQGPELLIRYENEEAVDDSQLPKDRFSAERLKGVDSTLKIQPAELGDSAVYLCASSLGRGWGAGNTEAFFGQGTRLTVV.

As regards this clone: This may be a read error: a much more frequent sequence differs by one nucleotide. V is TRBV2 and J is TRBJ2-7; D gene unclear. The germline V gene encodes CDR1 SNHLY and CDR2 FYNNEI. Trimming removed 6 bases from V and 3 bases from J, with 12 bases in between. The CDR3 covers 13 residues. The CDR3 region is CASRDSWIYEQYF. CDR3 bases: TGTGCCAGCAGAGACTCATGGATCTACGAGCAGTACTTC.

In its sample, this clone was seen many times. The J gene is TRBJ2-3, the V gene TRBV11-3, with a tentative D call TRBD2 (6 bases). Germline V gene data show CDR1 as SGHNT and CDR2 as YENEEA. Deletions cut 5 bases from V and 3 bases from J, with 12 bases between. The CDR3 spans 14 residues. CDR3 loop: CASSPGSGTDTQYF. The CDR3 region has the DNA TGTGCCAGCAGCCCCGGGAGTGGAACAGATACGCAGTATTTT. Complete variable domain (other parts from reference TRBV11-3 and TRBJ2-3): EAGVVQSPRYKIIEKKQPVAFWCNPISGHNTLYWYLQNLGQGPELLIRYENEEAVDDSQLPKDRFSAERLKGVDSTLKIQPAELGDSAVYLCASSPGSGTDTQYFGPGTRLTVL.

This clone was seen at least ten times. The CDR3 DNA follows: TGTGCCAGCAGTGAAGCGGGGCAGGGGGGATTGCGCTACACCTTC. Translated, it gives CASSEAGQGGLRYTF. The chain joins TRBV6-1 to TRBJ1-2; 7 bases align to TRBD1. Germline CDR1 is MNHNS and CDR2 is SASEGT. The V gene end was trimmed by 0 bases and the J gene end by 9 bases; junction bases not matched to a gene: 10. This CDR3 region has 15 residues.

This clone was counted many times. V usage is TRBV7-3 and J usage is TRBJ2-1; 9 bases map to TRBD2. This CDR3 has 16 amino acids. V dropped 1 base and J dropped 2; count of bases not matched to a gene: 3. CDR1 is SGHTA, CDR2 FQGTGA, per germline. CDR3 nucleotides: TGTGCCAGCAGCTTAAATAGCGGGGGAACCTACAATGAGCAGTTCTTC. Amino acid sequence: CASSLNSGGTYNEQFF.

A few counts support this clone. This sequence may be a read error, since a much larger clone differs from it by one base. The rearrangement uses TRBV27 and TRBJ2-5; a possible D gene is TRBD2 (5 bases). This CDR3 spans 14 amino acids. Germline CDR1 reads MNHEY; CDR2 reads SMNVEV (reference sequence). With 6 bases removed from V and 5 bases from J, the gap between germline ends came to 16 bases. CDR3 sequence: CASRLERHGETQYF. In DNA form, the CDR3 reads TGTGCCAGCAGACTTGAGCGGCACGGGGAGACCCAGTACTTC.

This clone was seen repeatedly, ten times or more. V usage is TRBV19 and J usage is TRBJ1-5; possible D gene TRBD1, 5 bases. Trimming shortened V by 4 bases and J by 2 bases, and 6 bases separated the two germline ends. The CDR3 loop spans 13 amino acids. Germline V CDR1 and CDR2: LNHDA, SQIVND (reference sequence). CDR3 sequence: CASSTQGNQPQHF. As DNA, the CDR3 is TGTGCCAGTAGTACACAGGGCAATCAGCCCCAGCATTTT.

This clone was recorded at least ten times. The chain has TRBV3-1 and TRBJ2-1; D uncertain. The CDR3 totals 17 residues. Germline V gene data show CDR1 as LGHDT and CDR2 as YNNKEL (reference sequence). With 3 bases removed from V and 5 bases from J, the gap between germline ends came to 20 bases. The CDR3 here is CASSHQITRQEDNEQFF. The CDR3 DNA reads TGTGCCAGCAGCCATCAAATTACACGGCAAGAGGACAATGAGCAGTTCTTC.

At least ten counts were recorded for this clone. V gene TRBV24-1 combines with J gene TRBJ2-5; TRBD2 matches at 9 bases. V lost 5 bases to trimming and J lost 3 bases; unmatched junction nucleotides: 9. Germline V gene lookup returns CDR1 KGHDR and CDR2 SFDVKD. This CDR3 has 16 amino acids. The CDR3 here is CATSATRGGAEETQYF. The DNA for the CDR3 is TGTGCCACCAGTGCTACTCGCGGGGGGGCCGAAGAGACCCAGTACTTC.

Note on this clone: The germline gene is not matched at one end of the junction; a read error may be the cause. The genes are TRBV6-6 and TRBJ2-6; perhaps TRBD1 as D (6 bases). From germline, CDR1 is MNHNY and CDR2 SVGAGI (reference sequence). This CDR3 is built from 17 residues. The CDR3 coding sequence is TGTGCCAGCAGTTACTCAACAGGGATTAGCGTGGCCAACGTCCTGACCTTC. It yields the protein CASSYSTGISVANVLTF.

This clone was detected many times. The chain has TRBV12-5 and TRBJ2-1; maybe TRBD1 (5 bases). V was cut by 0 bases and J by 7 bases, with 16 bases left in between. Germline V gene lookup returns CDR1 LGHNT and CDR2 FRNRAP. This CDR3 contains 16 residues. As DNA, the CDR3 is TGTGCTAGTGGTTTGGTGAATATGGGGCCCGGGAATGAGCAGTTCTTC. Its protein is CASGLVNMGPGNEQFF.

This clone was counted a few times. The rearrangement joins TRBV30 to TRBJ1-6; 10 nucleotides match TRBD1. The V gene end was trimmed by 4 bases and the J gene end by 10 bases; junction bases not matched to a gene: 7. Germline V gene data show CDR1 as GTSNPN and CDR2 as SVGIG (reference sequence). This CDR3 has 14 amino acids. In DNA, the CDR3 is TGTGCCTGGACTTTGGACAGGGGGTACTCACCCCTCCACTTT. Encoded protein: CAWTLDRGYSPLHF.

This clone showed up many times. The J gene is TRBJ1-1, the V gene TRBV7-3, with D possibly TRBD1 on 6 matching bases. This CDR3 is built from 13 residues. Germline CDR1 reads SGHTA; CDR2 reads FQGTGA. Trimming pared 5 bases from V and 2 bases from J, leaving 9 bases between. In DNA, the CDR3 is TGTGCCAGCAGCCGACAGGAAAACACTGAAGCTTTCTTT. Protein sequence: CASSRQENTEAFF.